This T cell receptor beta chain comes out of a study of blood T cells in healthy people across ages. Germline loops: CDR1 LGHNA, CDR2 YSLEER. The CDR3 covers 15 residues. The second PCR ran about 6 to 11 cycles with a sample-barcoded 5' primer and J-beta primers. TCRdb reanalysed the 5' RACE reads using MiXCR and keeps one entry per CDR3 protein. The sample contains 1.5 million to 2 million distinct CDR3 sequences, approximately 30% of which appear only once. The chain is built from TRBV4-3 and TRBJ2-5; D might be TRBD1 (5 bases). The DNA end lines up better with TRBJ2-1; the J call may be wrong. This TCR derives from a woman aged 30 to 39 in good health. Sample: blood. CDR3 amino acids: CASSQGQQTSETQFF. The DNA of the CDR3 is TGCGCCAGCAGCCAGGGGCAGCAGACTTCAGAGACCCAGTTCTTC.